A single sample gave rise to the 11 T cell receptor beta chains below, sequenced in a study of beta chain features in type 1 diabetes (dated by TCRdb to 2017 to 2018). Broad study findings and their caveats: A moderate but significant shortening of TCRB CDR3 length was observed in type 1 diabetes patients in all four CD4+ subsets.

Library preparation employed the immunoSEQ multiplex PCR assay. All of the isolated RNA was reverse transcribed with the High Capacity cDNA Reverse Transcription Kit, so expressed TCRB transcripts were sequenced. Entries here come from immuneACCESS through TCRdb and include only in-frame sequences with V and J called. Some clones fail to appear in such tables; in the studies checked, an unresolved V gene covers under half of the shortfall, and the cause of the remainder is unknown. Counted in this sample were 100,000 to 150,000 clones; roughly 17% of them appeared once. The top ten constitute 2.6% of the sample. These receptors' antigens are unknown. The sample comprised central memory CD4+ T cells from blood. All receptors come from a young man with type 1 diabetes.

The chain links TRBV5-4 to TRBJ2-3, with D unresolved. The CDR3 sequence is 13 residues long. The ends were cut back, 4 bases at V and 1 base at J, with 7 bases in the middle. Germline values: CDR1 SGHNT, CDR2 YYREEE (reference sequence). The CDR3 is CASSIGGTDTQYF. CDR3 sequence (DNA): TGTGCCAGCAGCATTGGGGGCACAGATACGCAGTATTTT.

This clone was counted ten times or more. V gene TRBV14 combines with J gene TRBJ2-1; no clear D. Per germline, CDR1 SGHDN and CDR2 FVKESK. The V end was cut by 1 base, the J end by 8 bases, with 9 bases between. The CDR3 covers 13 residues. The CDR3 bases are TGTGCCAGCAGCCAAGGCGTACGGGATGAGCAGTTCTTC. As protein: CASSQGVRDEQFF.

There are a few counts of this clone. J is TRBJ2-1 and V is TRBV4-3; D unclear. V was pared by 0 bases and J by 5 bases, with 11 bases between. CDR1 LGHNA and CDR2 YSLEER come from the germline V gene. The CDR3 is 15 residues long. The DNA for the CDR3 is TGCGCCAGCAGCCAAGATTCCCAACTCGACAATGAGCAGTTCTTC. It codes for CASSQDSQLDNEQFF.

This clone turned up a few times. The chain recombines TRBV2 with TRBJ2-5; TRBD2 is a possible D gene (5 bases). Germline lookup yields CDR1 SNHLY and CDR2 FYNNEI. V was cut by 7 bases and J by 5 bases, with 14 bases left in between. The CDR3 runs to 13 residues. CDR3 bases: TGTGCCAGCATTAACGGGATTAGCGAGACCCAGTACTTC. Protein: CASINGISETQYF.

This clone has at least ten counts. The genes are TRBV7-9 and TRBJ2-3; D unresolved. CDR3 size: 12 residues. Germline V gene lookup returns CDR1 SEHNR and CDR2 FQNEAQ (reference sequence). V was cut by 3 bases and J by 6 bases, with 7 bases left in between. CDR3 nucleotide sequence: TGTGCCAGCAGCTTCCTGGCGGATACGCAGTATTTT. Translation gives CASSFLADTQYF. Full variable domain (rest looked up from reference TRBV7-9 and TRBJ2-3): DTGVSQNPRHKITKRGQNVTFRCDPISEHNRLYWYRQTLGQGPEFLTYFQNEAQLEKSRLLSDRFSAERPKGSFSTLEIQRTEQGDSAMYLCASSFLADTQYFGPGTRLTVL.

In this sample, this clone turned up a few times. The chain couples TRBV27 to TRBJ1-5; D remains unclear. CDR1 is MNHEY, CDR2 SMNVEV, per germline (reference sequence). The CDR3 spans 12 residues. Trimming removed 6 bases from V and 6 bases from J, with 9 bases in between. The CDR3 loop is CASSEDGQPQHF. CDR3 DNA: TGTGCCAGCAGCGAGGACGGTCAGCCCCAGCATTTT.

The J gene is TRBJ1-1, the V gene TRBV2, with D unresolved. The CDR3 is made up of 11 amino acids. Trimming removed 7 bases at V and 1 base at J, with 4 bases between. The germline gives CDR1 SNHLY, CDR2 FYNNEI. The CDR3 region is CASKGNTEAFF. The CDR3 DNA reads TGTGCCAGCAAAGGGAACACTGAAGCTTTCTTT.

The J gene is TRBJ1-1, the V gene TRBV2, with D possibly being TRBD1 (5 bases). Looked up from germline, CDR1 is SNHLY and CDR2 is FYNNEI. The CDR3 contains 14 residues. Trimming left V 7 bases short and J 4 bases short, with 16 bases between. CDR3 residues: CASILRREGTEAFF. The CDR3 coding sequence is TGTGCCAGCATTTTACGCAGGGAAGGCACTGAAGCTTTCTTT. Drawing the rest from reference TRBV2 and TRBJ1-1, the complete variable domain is EPEVTQTPSHQVTQMGQEVILRCVPISNHLYFYWYRQILGQKVEFLVSFYNNEISEKSEIFDDQFSVERPDGSNFTLKIRSTKLEDSAMYFCASILRREGTEAFFGQGTRLTVV.

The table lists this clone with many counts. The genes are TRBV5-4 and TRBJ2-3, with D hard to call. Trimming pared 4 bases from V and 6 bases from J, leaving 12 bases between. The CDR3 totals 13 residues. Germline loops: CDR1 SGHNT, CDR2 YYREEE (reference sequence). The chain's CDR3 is CASSRFVSDTQYF. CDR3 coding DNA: TGTGCCAGCAGCCGTTTTGTCTCCGATACGCAGTATTTT.

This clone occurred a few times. The CDR3 region has the DNA TGCAGCGTTGCGGAGAATAGCCATAACATTCAGTACTTC. Translating gives CSVAENSHNIQYF. The chain uses TRBV29-1 and TRBJ2-4; D ambiguous. This CDR3 has 13 amino acids. The V end lost 4 bases, the J end lost 7 bases, and 14 bases lay between the germline ends. Germline values: CDR1 SQVTM, CDR2 ANQGSEA.

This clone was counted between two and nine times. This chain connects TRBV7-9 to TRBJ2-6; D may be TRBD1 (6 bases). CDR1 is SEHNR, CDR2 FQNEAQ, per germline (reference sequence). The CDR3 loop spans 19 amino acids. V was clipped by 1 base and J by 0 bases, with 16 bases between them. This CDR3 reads CASSLGADGQSSGANVLTF. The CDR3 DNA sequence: TGTGCCAGCAGCTTAGGAGCCGACGGACAGAGCTCTGGGGCCAACGTCCTGACTTTC.